A single sample gave rise to the 17 T cell receptor beta chains below, sequenced in a study of T cell changes during pregnancy in multiple sclerosis. Data came from immunoSEQ multiplex PCR; TCRdb stores just in-frame clones and leaves some out. The repertoire includes tens of thousands of clones, almost 95% of them detected once, and about 0.4% sits in the top ten. This specimen was CD4+ T cells from peripheral blood mononuclear cells, taken in the third trimester of pregnancy. These receptor sequences come from a female donor in good health, enrolled as a control in a pregnancy study.

The chain has TRBV19 and TRBJ2-2; 8 positions match TRBD2. The V segment lost 5 bases and the J segment 5 bases; nucleotides outside the gene matches: 4. Germline V lookup: CDR1 LNHDA, CDR2 SQIVND (reference sequence). The CDR3 is 14 amino acids. As DNA, the CDR3 is TGTGCCAGTAGTGCAACTAGCGGAACCGGGGAGCTGTTTTTT. Translated: CASSATSGTGELFF.

V and J are TRBV6-5 and TRBJ1-2, with D maybe TRBD1 (6 bases). V gave up 5 bases and J gave up 5 bases, with 15 bases separating them. The CDR3 contains 14 residues. From germline, CDR1 is MNHEY and CDR2 SVGAGI. In DNA, the CDR3 is TGTGCCAGCAGTCGACAGGTGCTTGGGTATGGCTACACCTTC. This encodes CASSRQVLGYGYTF.

The V call is TRBV6-6, the J call TRBJ2-3; unclear D gene. The CDR3 is 13 residues long. Germline-derived CDR1 and CDR2 are MNHNY and SVGAGI (reference sequence). V was shortened by 0 bases and J by 4 bases, with 5 bases between the two germline ends. In DNA, the CDR3 is TGTGCCAGCAGTTACTCCCTGTCAGATACGCAGTATTTT. Translated: CASSYSLSDTQYF.

The chain employs TRBV7-9 and TRBJ1-3; D not resolved. The CDR3 is 15 residues long. Between the trimmed V and J ends, which lost 2 bases and 0 bases, there was a span of 8 bases. In germline, CDR1 is SEHNR, CDR2 FQNEAQ (reference sequence). The CDR3 sequence: CASSLNQASGNTIYF. The CDR3 nucleotides read TGTGCCAGCAGCTTAAATCAGGCCTCTGGAAACACCATATATTTT.

The genes are TRBV7-6 and TRBJ2-5, with 7 positions matching TRBD1. The CDR3 consists of 15 residues. Germline CDR1 is SGHVS and CDR2 is FNYEAQ. Trimming took 1 base from V and 4 from J; bases not matched to a gene: 6. The CDR3 region is CASSLGQGTVETQYF. CDR3 bases: TGTGCCAGCAGCTTAGGACAGGGTACGGTAGAGACCCAGTACTTC.

The J gene is TRBJ1-5, the V gene TRBV7-8, with 7 bases identical to TRBD1. V gave up 4 bases and J gave up 6 bases; unmatched junction bases: 12. Germline lookup yields CDR1 SGHVS and CDR2 FQNEAQ. CDR3 length: 16 amino acids. CDR3 DNA sequence: TGTGCCAGCAGCTCGCGAGGGGACAGTATTTTTCAGCCCCAGCATTTT. Amino acids: CASSSRGDSIFQPQHF.

This chain connects TRBV4-1 to TRBJ1-6; 11 positions agree with TRBD1. The CDR3 has 15 residues. With V trimmed by 4 bases and J by 8 bases, 4 bases remained unmatched. Germline V gene lookup returns CDR1 MGHRA and CDR2 YSYEKL. CDR3 in amino acids: CASSLTGQGDSPLHF. CDR3 in DNA: TGCGCCAGCAGCCTCACGGGACAGGGGGATTCACCCCTCCACTTT.

This chain joins TRBV27 and TRBJ2-1; 9 nucleotides match TRBD1. V shed 6 bases, J shed 5 bases, and the junction held 11 bases outside the gene matches. Per germline, CDR1 MNHEY and CDR2 SMNVEV (reference sequence). The length of the CDR3 is 16 residues. CDR3 protein: CASRLAGTGRNNEQFF. As DNA, the CDR3 is TGTGCCAGCAGGCTAGCCGGGACAGGGCGAAACAATGAGCAGTTCTTC.

The chain recombines TRBV25-1 with TRBJ2-1; 9 bases match TRBD2. Trimming removed 2 bases from V and 4 bases from J; junction bases left unmatched: 6. The CDR3 spans 16 residues. The germline gives CDR1 MGHDK, CDR2 SYGVNS. CDR3 in DNA: TGTGCCAGCAGTGAACCGACTAGCGGAAATTACAATGAGCAGTTCTTC. This encodes CASSEPTSGNYNEQFF.

The rearrangement links TRBV7-3 to TRBJ1-3; D gene uncertain. The CDR3 runs 14 residues. V was cut by 0 bases and J by 6 bases, with 9 bases left in between. The germline V gene has CDR1 SGHTA and CDR2 FQGTGA. The CDR3 loop is CASSLTSGENTIYF. The CDR3 region has the DNA TGTGCCAGCAGCTTAACGAGCGGGGAAAACACCATATATTTT.

V is TRBV6-1 and J is TRBJ1-3, with TRBD1 as a possible D gene (5 bases). Germline loops: CDR1 MNHNS, CDR2 SASEGT. Trimming took off 6 bases at V and 0 bases at J, with 12 bases between the two ends. The CDR3 spans 15 residues. The CDR3: CASSRVGLSGNTIYF. The DNA for the CDR3 is TGTGCCAGCAGCAGAGTGGGACTCTCTGGAAACACCATATATTTT.

The chain uses TRBV10-3 and TRBJ2-7; 10 bases fit TRBD1. The germline CDR1 and CDR2 sequences are ENHRY and SYGVKD. This CDR3 is 16 amino acids long. Losses at the gene ends were 4 bases for V and 4 bases for J; bases not matched to a gene: 10. This CDR3 is CAISGVTGGVGYEQYF. CDR3 DNA sequence: TGTGCCATCAGTGGGGTGACAGGGGGCGTTGGATACGAGCAGTACTTC.

The chain carries TRBV7-3 and TRBJ1-1; 7 positions agree with TRBD1. V gave up 4 bases and J gave up 1 base; unmatched junction bases: 3. From germline, CDR1 is SGHTA and CDR2 FQGTGA. The CDR3 contains 14 residues. CDR3 nucleotide sequence: TGTGCCAGCAGCTCGACAGGGAAGAACACTGAAGCTTTCTTT. This encodes CASSSTGKNTEAFF.

The chain is built from TRBV7-9 and TRBJ1-1, with a tentative D call TRBD1 (6 bases). The V and J ends lost 2 bases and 6 bases respectively, with 13 bases between them. CDR3 length: 14 residues. The germline V gene has CDR1 SEHNR and CDR2 FQNEAQ (reference sequence). Written as DNA, the CDR3 is TGTGCCAGCAGCTTAAAGGGGGGGTTCGCTGAAGCTTTCTTT. It translates to CASSLKGGFAEAFF.

The chain couples TRBV19 to TRBJ2-3; D is unresolved. The CDR3 covers 17 residues. Germline CDR1 reads LNHDA; CDR2 reads SQIVND (reference sequence). Trimming took off 6 bases at V and 6 bases at J, with 25 bases between the two ends. The CDR3 nucleotides read TGTGCCAGTAGCCTTCGGGTTGGAACCCCGCCCGCGGATACGCAGTATTTT. Translation gives CASSLRVGTPPADTQYF.

The V gene is TRBV27, the J gene TRBJ1-1, with 10 nucleotides matching TRBD1. The CDR3 spans 14 residues. V lost 4 bases and J lost 5; bases outside the gene matches: 4. Per the germline V gene, CDR1 is MNHEY and CDR2 is SMNVEV (reference sequence). CDR3 amino acids: CASSYRDRGTEAFF. CDR3 nucleotides: TGTGCCAGCAGTTACCGGGACAGGGGAACTGAAGCTTTCTTT.

The chain carries TRBV14 and TRBJ1-6; 9 nucleotides line up with TRBD1. Germline V gene sequence: CDR1 SGHDN, CDR2 FVKESK. The CDR3 extends over 15 amino acids. After removal of 2 bases from V and 6 bases from J, the junction contained 2 bases not matched to a gene. This CDR3 is CASSQKTGGNSPLHF. CDR3 nucleotides: TGTGCCAGCAGCCAAAAGACAGGGGGTAATTCACCCCTCCACTTT.